The present T cell receptor (beta chain) was sequenced within a study of T cell changes during pregnancy in multiple sclerosis. The CDR3 extends over 13 amino acids. Germline CDR1 is SGHVS and CDR2 is FQNEAQ. Trimming took off 5 bases at V and 2 bases at J, with 9 bases between the two ends. Measured with immunoSEQ multiplex PCR; TCRdb has only the in-frame clones, and not every one. The sample gives approximately 93,000 clones, approximately 90% of which show up once; around 2% is in the top ten. This receptor was obtained from a female donor in good health, enrolled as a control in a pregnancy study. The chain uses TRBV7-8 and TRBJ1-1; tentative D call: TRBD1 (5 bases). Sequenced here: peripheral blood, sampled in the first trimester of pregnancy. CDR3 coding DNA: TGTGCCAGCAGCCGAACAGGCAACACTGAAGCTTTCTTT. This codes for CASSRTGNTEAFF.